This T cell receptor (beta chain) appears in the sequencing data of a study of blood T cell repertoires in COVID-19. This CDR3 has 16 amino acids. Germline V CDR1 and CDR2: MNHEY, SVGAGI. The V and J ends lost 2 bases and 4 bases, in that order; junction bases with no gene match: 8. Per the original data handling: Amplification from reference gene primers served as the basis for estimated nucleated cell counts. The assay was immunoSEQ multiplex PCR, and TCRdb's table has in-frame clones only and misses some. V, J and clone size are taken as reported in that table, and D and trimming were inferred from the DNA itself. In the table there are fewer than 150,000 clones, 84% of which are singletons.

This sequence originates from a human donor in a cohort sampled during active COVID-19. The sample was peripheral blood. V gene TRBV6-5 combines with J gene TRBJ2-3, with 8 bases fitting TRBD2. CDR3 nucleotides: TGTGCCAGCAGTTACCGGAGTAGCGGGAACCCAGATACGCAGTATTTT. Its translation is CASSYRSSGNPDTQYF.